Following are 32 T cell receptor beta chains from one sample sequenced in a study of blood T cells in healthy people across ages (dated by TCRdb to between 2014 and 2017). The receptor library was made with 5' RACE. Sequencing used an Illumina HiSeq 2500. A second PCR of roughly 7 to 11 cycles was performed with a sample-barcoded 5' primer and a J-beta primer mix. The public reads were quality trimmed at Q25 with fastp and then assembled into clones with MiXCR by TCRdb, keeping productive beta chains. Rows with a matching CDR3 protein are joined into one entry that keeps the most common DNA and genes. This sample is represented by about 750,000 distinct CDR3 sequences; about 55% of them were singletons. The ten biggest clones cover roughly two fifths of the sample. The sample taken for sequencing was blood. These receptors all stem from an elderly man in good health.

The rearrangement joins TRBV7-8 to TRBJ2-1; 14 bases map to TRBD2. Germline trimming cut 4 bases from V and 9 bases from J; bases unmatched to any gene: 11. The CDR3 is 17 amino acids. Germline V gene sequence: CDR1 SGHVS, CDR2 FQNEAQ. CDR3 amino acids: CASSSGLAGGFGSEQFF. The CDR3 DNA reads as TGTGCCAGCAGCTCCGGACTAGCGGGAGGTTTTGGAAGTGAGCAGTTCTTC.

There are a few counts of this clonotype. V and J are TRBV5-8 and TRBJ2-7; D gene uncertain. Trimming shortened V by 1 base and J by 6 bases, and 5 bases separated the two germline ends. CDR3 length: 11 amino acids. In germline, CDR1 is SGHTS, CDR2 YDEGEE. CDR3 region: CASSLYGEQYF. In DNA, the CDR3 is TGTGCCAGCAGCTTGTACGGCGAGCAGTACTTC.

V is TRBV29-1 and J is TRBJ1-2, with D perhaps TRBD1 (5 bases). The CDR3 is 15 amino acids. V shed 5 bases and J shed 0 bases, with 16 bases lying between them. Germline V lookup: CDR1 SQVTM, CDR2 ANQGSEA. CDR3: CSVLRGVGANYGYTF. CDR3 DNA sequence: TGCAGCGTTTTGCGGGGTGTAGGGGCTAACTATGGCTACACCTTC. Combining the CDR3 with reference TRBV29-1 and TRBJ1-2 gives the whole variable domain SAVISQKPSRDICQRGTSLTIQCQVDSQVTMMFWYRQQPGQSLTLIATANQGSEATYESGFVIDKFPISRPNLTFSTLTVSNMSPEDSSIYLCSVLRGVGANYGYTFGSGTRLTVV.

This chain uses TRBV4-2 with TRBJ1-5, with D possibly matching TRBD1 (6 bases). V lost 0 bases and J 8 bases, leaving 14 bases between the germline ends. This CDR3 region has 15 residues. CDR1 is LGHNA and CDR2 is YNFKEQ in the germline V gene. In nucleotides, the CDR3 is TGTGCCAGCAGCCAAGAAGGACAGTTGATGGAGCCCCAGCATTTT. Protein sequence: CASSQEGQLMEPQHF.

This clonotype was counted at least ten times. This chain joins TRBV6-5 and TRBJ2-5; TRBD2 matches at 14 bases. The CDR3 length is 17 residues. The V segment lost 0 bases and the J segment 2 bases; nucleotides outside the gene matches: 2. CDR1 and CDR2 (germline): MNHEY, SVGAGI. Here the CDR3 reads CASSYSGLAGGQETQYF. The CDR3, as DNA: TGTGCCAGCAGTTACTCAGGACTAGCGGGAGGACAAGAGACCCAGTACTTC.

CDR3 DNA sequence: TGCGCCAGCAGCGTGGCCGCAGCTACCGTTTGGTTCTTC. Protein: CASSVAAATVWFF. This chain uses TRBV5-1 with TRBJ2-1, with D unresolved. CDR3 length equals 13 residues. V was shortened by 4 bases and J by 15 bases, with 20 bases between the two germline ends. The germline V gene encodes CDR1 SGHRS and CDR2 YFSETQ.

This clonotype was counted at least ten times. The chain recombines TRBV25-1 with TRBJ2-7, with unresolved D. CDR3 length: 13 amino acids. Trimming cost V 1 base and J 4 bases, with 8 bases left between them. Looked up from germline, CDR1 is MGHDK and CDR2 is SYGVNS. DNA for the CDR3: TGTGCCAGCAGTGAATGGGGATCGTACGAGCAGTACTTC. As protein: CASSEWGSYEQYF.

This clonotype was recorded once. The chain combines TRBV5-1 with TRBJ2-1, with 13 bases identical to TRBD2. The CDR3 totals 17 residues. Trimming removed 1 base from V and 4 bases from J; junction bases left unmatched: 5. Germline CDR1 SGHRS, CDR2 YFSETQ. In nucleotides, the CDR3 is TGCGCCAGCAGCTTGTTAGGACTAGCGGGAGAGTACAATGAGCAGTTCTTC. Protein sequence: CASSLLGLAGEYNEQFF.

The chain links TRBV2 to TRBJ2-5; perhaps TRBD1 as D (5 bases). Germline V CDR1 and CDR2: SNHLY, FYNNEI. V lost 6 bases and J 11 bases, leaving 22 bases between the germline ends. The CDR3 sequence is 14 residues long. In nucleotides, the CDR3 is TGTGCCAGCAGCCCTCACCAGGGAAGAGGAGAGCAGTACTTC. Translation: CASSPHQGRGEQYF.

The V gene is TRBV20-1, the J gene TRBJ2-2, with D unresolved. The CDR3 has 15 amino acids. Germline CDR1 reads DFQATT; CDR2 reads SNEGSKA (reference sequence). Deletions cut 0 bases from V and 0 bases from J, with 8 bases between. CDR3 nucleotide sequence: TGCAGTGCTAGAGATGGTGGTACGAACACCGGGGAGCTGTTTTTT. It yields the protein CSARDGGTNTGELFF.

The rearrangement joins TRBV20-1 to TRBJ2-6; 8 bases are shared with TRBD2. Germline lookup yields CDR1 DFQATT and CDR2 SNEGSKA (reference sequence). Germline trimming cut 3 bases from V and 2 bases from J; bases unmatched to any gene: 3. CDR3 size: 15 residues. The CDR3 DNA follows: TGCAGTGCTAGCGGGAGGGCAACTGGGGCCAACGTCCTGACTTTC. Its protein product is CSASGRATGANVLTF.

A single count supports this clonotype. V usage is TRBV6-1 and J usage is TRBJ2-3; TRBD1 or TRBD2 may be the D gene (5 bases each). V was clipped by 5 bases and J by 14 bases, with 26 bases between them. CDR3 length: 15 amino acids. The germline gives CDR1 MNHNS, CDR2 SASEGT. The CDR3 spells CASSHGGPGTRYAYF. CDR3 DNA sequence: TGTGCCAGCAGTCACGGAGGACCGGGGACCCGATACGCGTATTTT.

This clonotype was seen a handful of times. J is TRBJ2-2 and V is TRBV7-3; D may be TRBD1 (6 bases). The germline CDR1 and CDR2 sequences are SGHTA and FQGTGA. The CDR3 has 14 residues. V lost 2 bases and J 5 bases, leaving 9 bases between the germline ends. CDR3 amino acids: CASSLQGRTGELFF. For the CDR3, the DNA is TGTGCCAGCAGCTTACAGGGGCGAACCGGGGAGCTGTTTTTT.

The CDR3 spells CASSLAQFPPIQYF. The CDR3 DNA sequence: TGCGCCAGCAGCTTAGCACAGTTTCCGCCCATTCAGTACTTC. This sequence joins TRBV5-1 and TRBJ2-4; no firm D call. This CDR3 has 14 amino acids. The germline CDR1 and CDR2 sequences are SGHRS and YFSETQ. V dropped 2 bases and J dropped 9 bases, with 15 bases sitting between them. The full variable domain, with the rest looked up from reference TRBV5-1 and TRBJ2-4, is KAGVTQTPRYLIKTRGQQVTLSCSPISGHRSVSWYQQTPGQGLQFLFEYFSETQRNKGNFPGRFSGRQFSNSRSEMNVSTLELGDSALYLCASSLAQFPPIQYFGAGTRLSVL.

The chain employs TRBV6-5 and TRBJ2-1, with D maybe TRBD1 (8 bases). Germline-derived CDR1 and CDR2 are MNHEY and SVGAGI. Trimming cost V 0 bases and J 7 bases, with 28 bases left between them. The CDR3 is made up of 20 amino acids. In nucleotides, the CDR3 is TGTGCCAGCAGTTACTCGATGAGATGGGCAGGGGGCGAAGCGGGAAATGAGCAGTTCTTC. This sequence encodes CASSYSMRWAGGEAGNEQFF.

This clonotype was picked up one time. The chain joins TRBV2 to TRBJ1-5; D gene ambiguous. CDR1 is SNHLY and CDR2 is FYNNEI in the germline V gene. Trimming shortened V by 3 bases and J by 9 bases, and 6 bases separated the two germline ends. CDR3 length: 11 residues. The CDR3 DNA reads TGTGCCAGCAGTGATACCCGGCCCCAGCATTTT. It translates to CASSDTRPQHF. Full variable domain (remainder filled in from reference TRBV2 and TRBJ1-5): EPEVTQTPSHQVTQMGQEVILRCVPISNHLYFYWYRQILGQKVEFLVSFYNNEISEKSEIFDDQFSVERPDGSNFTLKIRSTKLEDSAMYFCASSDTRPQHFGDGTRLSIL.

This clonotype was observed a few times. CDR3 protein: CASRPSGISSYEQYF. CDR3 nucleotide sequence: TGTGCCAGCAGACCCAGCGGCATAAGCTCCTACGAGCAGTACTTC. The J gene is TRBJ2-7, the V gene TRBV4-2; possibly TRBD2 for D (5 bases). V shed 6 bases and J shed 0 bases, with 15 bases lying between them. The CDR3 extends over 15 amino acids. The germline V gene has CDR1 LGHNA and CDR2 YNFKEQ.

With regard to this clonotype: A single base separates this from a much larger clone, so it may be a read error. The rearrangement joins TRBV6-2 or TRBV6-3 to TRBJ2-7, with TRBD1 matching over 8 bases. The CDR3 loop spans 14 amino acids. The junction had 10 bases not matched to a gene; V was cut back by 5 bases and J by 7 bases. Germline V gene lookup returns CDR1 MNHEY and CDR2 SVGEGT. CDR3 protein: CASSRQGSYNEQYF. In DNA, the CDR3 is TGTGCCAGCAGTCGACAGGGGTCCTACAATGAGCAGTACTTC.

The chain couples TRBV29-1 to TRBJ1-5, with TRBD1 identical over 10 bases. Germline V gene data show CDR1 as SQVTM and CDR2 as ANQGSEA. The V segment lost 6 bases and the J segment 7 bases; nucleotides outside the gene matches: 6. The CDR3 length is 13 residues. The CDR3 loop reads CSVGTGVRQPQHF. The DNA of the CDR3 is TGCAGCGTAGGGACAGGGGTGAGACAGCCCCAGCATTTT. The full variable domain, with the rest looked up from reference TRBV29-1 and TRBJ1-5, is SAVISQKPSRDICQRGTSLTIQCQVDSQVTMMFWYRQQPGQSLTLIATANQGSEATYESGFVIDKFPISRPNLTFSTLTVSNMSPEDSSIYLCSVGTGVRQPQHFGDGTRLSIL.

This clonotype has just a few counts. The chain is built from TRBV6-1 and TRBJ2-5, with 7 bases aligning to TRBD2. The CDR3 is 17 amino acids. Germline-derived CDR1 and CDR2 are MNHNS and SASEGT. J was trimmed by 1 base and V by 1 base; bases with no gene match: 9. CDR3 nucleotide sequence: TGTGCCAGCAGTGAAGAGGTGCGGGGGAGGCGCCAAGAGACCCAGTACTTC. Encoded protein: CASSEEVRGRRQETQYF.

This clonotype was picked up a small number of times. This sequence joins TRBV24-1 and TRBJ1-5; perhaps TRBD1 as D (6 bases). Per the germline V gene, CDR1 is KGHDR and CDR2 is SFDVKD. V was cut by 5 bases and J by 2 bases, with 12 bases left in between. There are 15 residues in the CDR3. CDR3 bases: TGTGCCACCAGTGGCACAGGGAATGGCAATCAGCCCCAGCATTTT. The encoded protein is CATSGTGNGNQPQHF.

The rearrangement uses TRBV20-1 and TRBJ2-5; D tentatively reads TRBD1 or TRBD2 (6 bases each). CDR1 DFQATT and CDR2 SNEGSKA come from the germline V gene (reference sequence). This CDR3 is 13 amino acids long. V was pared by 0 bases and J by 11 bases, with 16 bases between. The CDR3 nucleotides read TGCAGTGCTAGAGATGGTAGGGGGGCCAAGCAGTACTTC. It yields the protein CSARDGRGAKQYF.

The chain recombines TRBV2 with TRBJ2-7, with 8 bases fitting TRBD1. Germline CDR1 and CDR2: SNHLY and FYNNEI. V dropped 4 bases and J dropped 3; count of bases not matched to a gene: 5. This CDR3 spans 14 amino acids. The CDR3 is CASSVDRGNYEQYF. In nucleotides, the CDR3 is TGTGCCAGCAGTGTCGACAGGGGTAACTACGAGCAGTACTTC.

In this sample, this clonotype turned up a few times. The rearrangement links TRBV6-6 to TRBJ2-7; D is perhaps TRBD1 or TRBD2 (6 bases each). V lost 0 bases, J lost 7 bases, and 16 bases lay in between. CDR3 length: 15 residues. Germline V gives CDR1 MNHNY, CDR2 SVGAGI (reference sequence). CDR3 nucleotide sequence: TGTGCCAGCAGTTACTCTACCGGGGGAACAGGGGAGCAGTACTTC. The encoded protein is CASSYSTGGTGEQYF.

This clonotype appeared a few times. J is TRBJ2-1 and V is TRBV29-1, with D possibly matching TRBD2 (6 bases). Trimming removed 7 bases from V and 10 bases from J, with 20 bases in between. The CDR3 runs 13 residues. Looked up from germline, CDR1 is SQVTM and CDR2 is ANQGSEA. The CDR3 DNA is TGCAGCGCACCAGGGACTCTCCGGGGAGAGCAGTTCTTC. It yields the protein CSAPGTLRGEQFF.

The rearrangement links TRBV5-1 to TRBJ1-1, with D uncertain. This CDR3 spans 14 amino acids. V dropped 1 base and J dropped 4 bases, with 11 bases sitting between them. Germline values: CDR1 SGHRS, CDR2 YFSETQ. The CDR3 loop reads CASSLTVGSTEAFF. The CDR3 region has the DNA TGCGCCAGCAGCTTGACCGTAGGCTCCACTGAAGCTTTCTTT.

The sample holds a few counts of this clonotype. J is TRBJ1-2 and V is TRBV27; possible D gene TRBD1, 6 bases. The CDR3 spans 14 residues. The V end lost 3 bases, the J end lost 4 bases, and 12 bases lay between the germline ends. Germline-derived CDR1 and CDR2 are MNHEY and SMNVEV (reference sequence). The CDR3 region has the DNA TGTGCCAGCAGTTTTGTAGGGGGGAGCTATGGCTACACCTTC. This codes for CASSFVGGSYGYTF.

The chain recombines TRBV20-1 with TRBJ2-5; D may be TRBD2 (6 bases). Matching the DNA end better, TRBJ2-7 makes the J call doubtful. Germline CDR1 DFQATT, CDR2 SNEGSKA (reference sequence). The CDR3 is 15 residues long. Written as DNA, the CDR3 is TGCAGTGCTAGAGACCCCGTTGGGGGGAACTACGAGCAGTACTTC. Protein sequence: CSARDPVGGNYEQYF.

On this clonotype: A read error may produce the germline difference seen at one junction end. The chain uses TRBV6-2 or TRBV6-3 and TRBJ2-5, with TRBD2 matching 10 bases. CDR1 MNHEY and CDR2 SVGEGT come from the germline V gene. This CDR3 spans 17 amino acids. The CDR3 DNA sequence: TGTGCCAGCAGCTCCCTGACCGGACTAGCGGTCCAAGAGACCCGGTACTTC. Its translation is CASSSLTGLAVQETRYF.

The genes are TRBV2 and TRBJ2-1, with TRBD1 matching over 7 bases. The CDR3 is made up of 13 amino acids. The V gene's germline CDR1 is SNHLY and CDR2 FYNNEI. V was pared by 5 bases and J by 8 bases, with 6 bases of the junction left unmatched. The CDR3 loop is CASSTDRSDEQFF. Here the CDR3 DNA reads TGTGCCAGCAGTACGGACAGGTCTGATGAGCAGTTCTTC.

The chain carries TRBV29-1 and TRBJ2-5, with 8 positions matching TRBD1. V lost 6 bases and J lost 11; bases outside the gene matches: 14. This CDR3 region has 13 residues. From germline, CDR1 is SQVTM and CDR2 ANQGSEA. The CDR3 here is CSVRPQGDNEQYF. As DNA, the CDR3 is TGCAGCGTGAGACCACAGGGGGACAATGAGCAGTACTTC.

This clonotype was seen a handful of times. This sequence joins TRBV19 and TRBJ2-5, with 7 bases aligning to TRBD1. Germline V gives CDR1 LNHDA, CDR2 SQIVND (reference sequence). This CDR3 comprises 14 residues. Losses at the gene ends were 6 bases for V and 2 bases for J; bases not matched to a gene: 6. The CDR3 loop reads CASRNRGSQETQYF. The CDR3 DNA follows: TGTGCCAGTAGAAACAGGGGTTCGCAAGAGACCCAGTACTTC.